This is a list of T cell receptor beta chains from one sample in a study of T cells in Graves' hyperthyroidism and ophthalmopathy. TCRdb re-called the multiplex PCR reads through MiXCR, storing one row per CDR3 protein. This table has over 350,000 distinct CDR3 sequences, about an eighth appearing once. The specimen was blood. The receptors shown here come from a man in his fifties or sixties with Graves' ophthalmopathy. Each CDR3 is given with its conserved first and last residue. Each record gives: J gene, D gene, clone size, V gene, CDR3 DNA, CDR3 protein. A D gene is named only where the DNA matches it firmly. Not all rows give a size; the values are once, few, many and, for expanded clones, a class.

>TRBJ2-7|TRBD1|many|TRBV6-1
TGTGCCAGCACCCGGGACAGGCTCGCCTACGAGCAGTACTTC
CASTRDRLAYEQYF
>TRBJ2-7|TRBD1|many|TRBV5-1
TGCGCCAGCAGCATACCAGCCGGGACAGGAACATACGAGCAGTACTTC
CASSIPAGTGTYEQYF
>TRBJ2-7|TRBD1|-|TRBV19
TGTGCCAGTAGTGTGACAGGGTCCGTCAACGAGCAGTACTTC
CASSVTGSVNEQYF
>TRBJ2-7|-|-|TRBV4-1
TGCGCCAGCAGCCAGGCCACAGGGCGGTTTAGCGAGCAGTACTTC
CASSQATGRFSEQYF
>TRBJ2-5|-|many|TRBV3-1
TGTGCCAGCAGCCACGACTTCGAGACCCAGTACTTC
CASSHDFETQYF
>TRBJ2-7|TRBD2|many|TRBV3-1
TGTGCCAGCAGCCAAGATGTGGGGGAGGGTTACTCCTACGAGCAGTACTTC
CASSQDVGEGYSYEQYF
>TRBJ1-5|-|-|TRBV20-1
TGCAGTGCTAGAGCAGGGGTGTTGCAGCCCCAGCATTTT
CSARAGVLQPQHF
>TRBJ2-5|TRBD1|many|TRBV30
TGTGCCTGGAGCTACAGGGGAGAGACCCAGTACTTC
CAWSYRGETQYF
>TRBJ1-2|-|few|TRBV4-1
TGCGCCAGCAGCCAAGATCAAGGACAGACCTATGGCTACACCTTC
CASSQDQGQTYGYTF
>TRBJ2-3|-|many|TRBV5-1
TGCGCCAGCAGCTTGGGGGACCACGGAGATACGCAGTATTTT
CASSLGDHGDTQYF
>TRBJ2-7|-|few|TRBV2
TGTGCCAGCAGTGAAGCTCCGGGACACTCCTACGAGCAGTACTTC
CASSEAPGHSYEQYF
>TRBJ1-2|-|-|TRBV6-9
TGTGCCAGCAGTTGGCGACAGGACAAGAACTATGGCTACACCTTC
CASSWRQDKNYGYTF
>TRBJ1-5|-|-|TRBV4-1
TGCGCCAGCAGCCCCAACCCCCTACAGAATCAGCCCCAGCATTTT
CASSPNPLQNQPQHF
>TRBJ2-1|TRBD1|many|TRBV2
TGTGCCAGCAGTGCACAGGGGGTCTCTTCCAATGAGCAGTTCTTC
CASSAQGVSSNEQFF
>TRBJ2-7|-|many|TRBV2
TGTGCCAGCAGTGAGGGGCCGGCCGAGCAGTACTTC
CASSEGPAEQYF
>TRBJ2-1|-|-|TRBV6-6
TGTGCCAGCAGTTACTCCTCGACCCGGAATGAGCAGTTCTTC
CASSYSSTRNEQFF
>TRBJ2-1|-|few|TRBV4-1
TGCGCCAGCAGCCAAGATCCAGTGTCCTACAATGAGCAGTTCTTC
CASSQDPVSYNEQFF
>TRBJ2-1|TRBD1|many|TRBV28
TGTGCCAGCAGTTTGGGACCGACAGGGGGCAATGAGCAGTTCTTC
CASSLGPTGGNEQFF
>TRBJ2-7|TRBD2|many|TRBV28
TGTGCCAGCAGTGTTAGCGGGAGCTACGAGCAGTACTTC
CASSVSGSYEQYF
>TRBJ2-7|-|many|TRBV20-1
TGCAGTGCTAAAGGTCCGGGAGCGGGCGAGCAGTACTTC
CSAKGPGAGEQYF
>TRBJ1-2|-|-|TRBV9
TGTACCAGCAGCACCCAAGGGGACTATGGCTACACCTTC
CTSSTQGDYGYTF
>TRBJ1-6|-|-|TRBV7-2
TGTGCCAGCAGCCCCAGGGGAAGGGGTTCACCCCTCCACTTT
CASSPRGRGSPLHF
>TRBJ1-5|TRBD1|many|TRBV12-3/TRBV12-4
TGTGCCAGCAGCCTACAGGGGCAGCCCCAGCATTTT
CASSLQGQPQHF
>TRBJ2-1|-|many|TRBV5-5
TGTGCCAGCAGCTTGGTAGGCCTAGACTATGAGCAGTTCTTC
CASSLVGLDYEQFF
>TRBJ2-4|TRBD2|few|TRBV20-1
TGCAGTGCGACTAAGCTAGCGGGAGGGCCGAGAACCAAAAACATTCAGTACTTC
CSATKLAGGPRTKNIQYF
>TRBJ2-5|TRBD2|many|TRBV20-1
TGCAGTGCTAGAGATCTGGCGGGAGTTTGGGAGACCCAGTACTTC
CSARDLAGVWETQYF
>TRBJ2-2|TRBD2|-|TRBV7-9
TGTGCCAGCAGCTTAGCTACTAGCGGGAGAGGAGGGACCGGGGAGCTGTTTTTT
CASSLATSGRGGTGELFF
>TRBJ2-5|-|many|TRBV7-8
TGTGCCACCAGCACCCTTTACCAAGAGACCCAGTACTTC
CATSTLYQETQYF
>TRBJ2-7|-|many|TRBV7-9
TGTGCCAGCAGCTTAATGGGCGAGCAGTACTTC
CASSLMGEQYF
>TRBJ2-3|TRBD2|many|TRBV11-2
TGTGCCAGCAGCTTCCCGTCGACTAGCGGGAGCGGAATAGATACGCAGTATTTT
CASSFPSTSGSGIDTQYF
>TRBJ2-1|TRBD2|many|TRBV11-3
TGTGCCAGCAGCTATCTAGCGGGAGGGCCGCCCTTCTTC
CASSYLAGGPPFF
>TRBJ1-3|-|many|TRBV7-9
TGTGCCAGCAGAGGGAGGAAAGATCAGGTGTTCTCTGGAAACACCATATATTTT
CASRGRKDQVFSGNTIYF
>TRBJ1-1|-|once|TRBV19
TGTGCCAGTAGTGCGGCAGGGATGAACACTGAAGCTTTCTTT
CASSAAGMNTEAFF
>TRBJ1-1|-|many|TRBV7-9
TGTGCCAGCAGCCAGCTTGGACGGAGGAACACTGAAGCTTTCTTT
CASSQLGRRNTEAFF
>TRBJ1-5|-|-|TRBV28
TGTGCCAGCAGTCGCTCCCGCACGATCGAGCAGCCCCAGCATTTT
CASSRSRTIEQPQHF
>TRBJ1-1|-|-|TRBV7-9
TGTGCCAGCAGCTTATTGGCGGGAATGAACACTGAAGCTTTCTTT
CASSLLAGMNTEAFF